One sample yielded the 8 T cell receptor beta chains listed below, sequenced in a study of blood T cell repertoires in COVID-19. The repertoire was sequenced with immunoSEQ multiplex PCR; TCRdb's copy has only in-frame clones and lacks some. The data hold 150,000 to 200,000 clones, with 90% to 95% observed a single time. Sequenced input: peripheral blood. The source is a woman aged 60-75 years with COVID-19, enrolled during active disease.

CDR3 amino acids: CASSIHGRGDTEAFF. In DNA form, the CDR3 reads TGTGCCAGTAGTATCCATGGGAGGGGAGACACTGAAGCTTTCTTT. V usage is TRBV19 and J usage is TRBJ1-1, with D maybe TRBD1 (5 bases). CDR1 is LNHDA, CDR2 SQIVND, per germline (reference sequence). The CDR3 covers 15 residues. The V end was cut by 3 bases, the J end by 3 bases, with 14 bases between.

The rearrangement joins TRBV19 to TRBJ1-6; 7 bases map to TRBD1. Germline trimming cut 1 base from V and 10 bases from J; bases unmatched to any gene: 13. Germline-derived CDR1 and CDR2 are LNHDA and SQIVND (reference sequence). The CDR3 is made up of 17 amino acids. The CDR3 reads CASSIGWDSVRRSPLHF. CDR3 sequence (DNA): TGTGCCAGTAGTATAGGGTGGGACAGCGTCCGACGGTCACCCCTCCACTTT. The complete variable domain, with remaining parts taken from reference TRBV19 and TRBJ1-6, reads DGGITQSPKYLFRKEGQNVTLSCEQNLNHDAMYWYRQDPGQGLRLIYYSQIVNDFQKGDIAEGYSVSREKKESFPLTVTSAQKNPTAFYLCASSIGWDSVRRSPLHFGNGTRLTVT.

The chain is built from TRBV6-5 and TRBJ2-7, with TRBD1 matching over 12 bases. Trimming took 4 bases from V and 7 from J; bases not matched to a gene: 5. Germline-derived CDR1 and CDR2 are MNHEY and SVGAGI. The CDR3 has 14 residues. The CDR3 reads CASSWGQGAGEQYF. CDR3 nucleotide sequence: TGTGCCAGCAGTTGGGGACAGGGGGCTGGAGAGCAGTACTTC.

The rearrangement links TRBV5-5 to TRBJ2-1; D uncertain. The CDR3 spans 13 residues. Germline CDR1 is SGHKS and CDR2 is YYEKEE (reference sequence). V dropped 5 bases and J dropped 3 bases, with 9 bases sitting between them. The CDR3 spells CASSSEIYNEQFF. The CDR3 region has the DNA TGTGCCAGCAGTTCAGAAATCTACAATGAGCAGTTCTTC. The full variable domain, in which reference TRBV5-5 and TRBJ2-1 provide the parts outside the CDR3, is DAGVTQSPTHLIKTRGQQVTLRCSPISGHKSVSWYQQVLGQGPQFIFQYYEKEERGRGNFPDRFSARQFPNYSSELNVNALLLGDSALYLCASSSEIYNEQFFGPGTRLTVL.

The CDR3 loop reads CASSYRIREEGYTF. The CDR3 DNA is TGCGCCAGCAGCTATCGTATCAGGGAGGAAGGCTACACCTTC. The chain carries TRBV5-1 and TRBJ1-2, with TRBD1 as a possible D gene (5 bases). This CDR3 comprises 14 residues. The germline V gene encodes CDR1 SGHRS and CDR2 YFSETQ. V shed 3 bases and J shed 8 bases, with 17 bases lying between them.

The CDR3 is CASSSRVSYEQYF. For the CDR3, the DNA is TGTGCCTCCAGTTCCAGGGTCTCCTACGAGCAGTACTTC. The chain uses TRBV19 and TRBJ2-7; tentatively, D is TRBD1 (5 bases). V lost 11 bases and J lost 0, with 14 bases in between. Per germline, CDR1 LNHDA and CDR2 SQIVND (reference sequence). This CDR3 spans 13 amino acids.

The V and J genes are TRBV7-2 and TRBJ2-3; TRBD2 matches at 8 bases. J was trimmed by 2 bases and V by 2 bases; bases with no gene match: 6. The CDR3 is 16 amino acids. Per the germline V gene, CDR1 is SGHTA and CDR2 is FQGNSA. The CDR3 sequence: CASSLSTGGATDTQYF. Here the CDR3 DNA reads TGTGCCAGCAGCTTAAGTACCGGGGGGGCCACAGATACGCAGTATTTT.

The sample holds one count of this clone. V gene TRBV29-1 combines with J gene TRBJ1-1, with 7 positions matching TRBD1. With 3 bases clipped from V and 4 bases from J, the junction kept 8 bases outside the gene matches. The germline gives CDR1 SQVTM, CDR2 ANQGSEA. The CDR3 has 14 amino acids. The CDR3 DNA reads TGCAGCGTTGAGGTGACAGGGAGTGGCACTGAAGCTTTCTTT. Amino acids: CSVEVTGSGTEAFF.